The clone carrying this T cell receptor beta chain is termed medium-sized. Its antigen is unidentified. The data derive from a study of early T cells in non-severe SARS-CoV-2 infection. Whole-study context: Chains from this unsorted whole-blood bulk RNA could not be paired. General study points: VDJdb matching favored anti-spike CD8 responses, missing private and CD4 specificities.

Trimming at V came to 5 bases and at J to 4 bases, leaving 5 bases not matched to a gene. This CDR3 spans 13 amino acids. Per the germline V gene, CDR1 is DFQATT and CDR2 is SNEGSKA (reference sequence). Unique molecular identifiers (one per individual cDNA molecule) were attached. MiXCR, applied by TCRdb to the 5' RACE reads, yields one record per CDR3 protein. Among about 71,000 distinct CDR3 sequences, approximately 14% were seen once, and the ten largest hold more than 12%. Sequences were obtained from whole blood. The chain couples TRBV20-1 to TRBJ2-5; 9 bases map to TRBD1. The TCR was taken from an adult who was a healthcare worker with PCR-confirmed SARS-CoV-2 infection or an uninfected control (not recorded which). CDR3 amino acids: CSAPQGAGETQYF. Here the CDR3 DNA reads TGCAGTGCTCCACAGGGGGCGGGAGAGACCCAGTACTTC.